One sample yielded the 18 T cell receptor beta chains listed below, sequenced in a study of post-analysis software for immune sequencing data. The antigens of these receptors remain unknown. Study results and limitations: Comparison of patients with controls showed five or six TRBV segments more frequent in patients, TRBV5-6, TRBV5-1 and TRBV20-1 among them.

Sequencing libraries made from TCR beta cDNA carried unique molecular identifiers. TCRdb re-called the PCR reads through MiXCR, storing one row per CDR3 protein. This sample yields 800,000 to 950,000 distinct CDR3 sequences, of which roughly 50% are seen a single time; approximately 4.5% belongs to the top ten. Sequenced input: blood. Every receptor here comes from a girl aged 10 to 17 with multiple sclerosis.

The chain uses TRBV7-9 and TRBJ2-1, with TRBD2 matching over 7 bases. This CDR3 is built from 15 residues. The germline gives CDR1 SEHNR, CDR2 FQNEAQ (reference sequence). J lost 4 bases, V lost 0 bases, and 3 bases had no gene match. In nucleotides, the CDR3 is TGTGCCAGCAGCTTAGCGAACGGGGGGTACAATGAGCAGTTCTTC. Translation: CASSLANGGYNEQFF.

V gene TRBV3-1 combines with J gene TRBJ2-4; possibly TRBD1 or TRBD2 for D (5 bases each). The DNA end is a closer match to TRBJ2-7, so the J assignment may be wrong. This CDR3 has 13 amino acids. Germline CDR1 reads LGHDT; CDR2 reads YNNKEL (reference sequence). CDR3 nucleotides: TGTGCCAGCAGCCAAGGTTGGGGACACGAGCAGTACTTC. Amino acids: CASSQGWGHEQYF.

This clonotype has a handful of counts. As DNA, the CDR3 is TGCAGCGTTGGACACTCAGCCAAAAACATTCAGTACTTC. Protein sequence: CSVGHSAKNIQYF. V is TRBV29-1 and J is TRBJ2-4; the D is unclear. Germline loops: CDR1 SQVTM, CDR2 ANQGSEA. V was shortened by 4 bases and J by 0 bases, with 7 bases between the two germline ends. The CDR3 consists of 13 residues.

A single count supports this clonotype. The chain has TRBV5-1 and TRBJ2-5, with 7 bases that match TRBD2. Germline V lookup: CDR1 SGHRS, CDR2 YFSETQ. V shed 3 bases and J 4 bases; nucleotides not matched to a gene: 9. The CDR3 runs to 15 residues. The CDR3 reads CASSSAMGGRETQYF. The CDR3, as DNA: TGCGCCAGCAGCTCGGCCATGGGGGGGAGAGAGACCCAGTACTTC. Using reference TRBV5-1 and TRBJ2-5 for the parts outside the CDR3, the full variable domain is KAGVTQTPRYLIKTRGQQVTLSCSPISGHRSVSWYQQTPGQGLQFLFEYFSETQRNKGNFPGRFSGRQFSNSRSEMNVSTLELGDSALYLCASSSAMGGRETQYFGPGTRLLVL.

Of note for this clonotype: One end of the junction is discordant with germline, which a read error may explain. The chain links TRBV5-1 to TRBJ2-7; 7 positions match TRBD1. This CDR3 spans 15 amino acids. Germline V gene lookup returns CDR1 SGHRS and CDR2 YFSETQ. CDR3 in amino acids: CAGSSLTGVLSEQYF. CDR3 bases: TGCGCCGGCAGCTCTTTAACAGGGGTATTGAGCGAGCAGTACTTC.

The DNA of the CDR3 is TGTGCCACCAGCCAAGCGGGAGGGCCGCCTGAGCAGTTCTTC. It translates to CATSQAGGPPEQFF. V gene TRBV15 combines with J gene TRBJ2-1; the match to TRBD2 covers 10 bases. Germline V gene lookup returns CDR1 LNHNV and CDR2 YYDKDF (reference sequence). V was clipped by 5 bases and J by 9 bases; unmatched bases: 7. This CDR3 contains 14 residues.

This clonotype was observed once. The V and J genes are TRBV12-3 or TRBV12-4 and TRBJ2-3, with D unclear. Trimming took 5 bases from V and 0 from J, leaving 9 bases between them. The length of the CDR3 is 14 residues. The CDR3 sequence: CASSRETSTDTQYF. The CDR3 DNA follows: TGTGCCAGCAGTAGGGAAACGAGCACAGATACGCAGTATTTT.

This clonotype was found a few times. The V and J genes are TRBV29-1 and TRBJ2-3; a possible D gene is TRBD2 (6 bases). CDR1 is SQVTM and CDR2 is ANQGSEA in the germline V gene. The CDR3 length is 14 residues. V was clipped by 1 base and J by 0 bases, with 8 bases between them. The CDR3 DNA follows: TGCAGCGTTGAAGGCGGGGCGAGCACAGATACGCAGTATTTT. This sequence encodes CSVEGGASTDTQYF.

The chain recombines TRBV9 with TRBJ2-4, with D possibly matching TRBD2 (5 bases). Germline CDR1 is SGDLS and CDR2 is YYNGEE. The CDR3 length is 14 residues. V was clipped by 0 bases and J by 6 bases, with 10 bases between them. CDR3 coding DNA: TGTGCCAGCAGCGTAGGGGGAGTAGGAAACATTCAGTACTTC. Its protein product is CASSVGGVGNIQYF.

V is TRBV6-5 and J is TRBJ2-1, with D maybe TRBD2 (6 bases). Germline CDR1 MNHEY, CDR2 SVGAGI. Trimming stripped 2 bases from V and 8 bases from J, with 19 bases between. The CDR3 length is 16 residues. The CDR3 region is CASSYGGLTFGDEQFF. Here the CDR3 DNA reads TGTGCCAGCAGTTACGGGGGACTGACCTTCGGCGATGAGCAGTTCTTC.

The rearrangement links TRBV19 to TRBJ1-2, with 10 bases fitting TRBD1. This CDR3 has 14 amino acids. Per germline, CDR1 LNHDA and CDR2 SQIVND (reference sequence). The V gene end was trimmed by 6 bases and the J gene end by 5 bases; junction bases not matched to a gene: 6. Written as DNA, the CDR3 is TGTGCCAGTAGCGGACAGGGGGGCTTTTATGGCTACACCTTC. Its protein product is CASSGQGGFYGYTF.

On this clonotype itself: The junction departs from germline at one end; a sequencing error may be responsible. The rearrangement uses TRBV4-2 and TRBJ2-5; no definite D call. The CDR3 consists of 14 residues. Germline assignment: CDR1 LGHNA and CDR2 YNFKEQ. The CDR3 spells CASSHLRSQEAQYF. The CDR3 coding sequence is TGTGCCAGCAGCCACCTGAGGTCCCAAGAGGCCCAGTACTTC.

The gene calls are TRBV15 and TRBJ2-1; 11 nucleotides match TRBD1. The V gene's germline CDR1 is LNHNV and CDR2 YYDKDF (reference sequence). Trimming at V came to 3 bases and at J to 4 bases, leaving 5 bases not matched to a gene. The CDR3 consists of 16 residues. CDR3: CATSRSGTGGYNEQFF. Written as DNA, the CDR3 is TGTGCCACCAGCAGGTCCGGGACAGGGGGGTACAATGAGCAGTTCTTC.

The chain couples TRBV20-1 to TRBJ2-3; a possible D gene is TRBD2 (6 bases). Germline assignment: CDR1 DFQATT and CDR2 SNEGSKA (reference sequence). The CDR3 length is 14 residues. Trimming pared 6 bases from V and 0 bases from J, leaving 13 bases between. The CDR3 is CSAKVGGSTDTQYF. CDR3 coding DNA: TGCAGTGCGAAGGTCGGGGGTAGCACAGATACGCAGTATTTT.

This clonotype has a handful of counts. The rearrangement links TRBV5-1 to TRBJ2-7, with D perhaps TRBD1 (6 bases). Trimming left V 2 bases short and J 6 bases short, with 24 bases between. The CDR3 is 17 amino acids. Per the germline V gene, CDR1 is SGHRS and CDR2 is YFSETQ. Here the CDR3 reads CASSFARGGEGIFEQYF. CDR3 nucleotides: TGCGCCAGCAGCTTCGCCAGGGGCGGTGAAGGGATTTTCGAGCAGTACTTC.

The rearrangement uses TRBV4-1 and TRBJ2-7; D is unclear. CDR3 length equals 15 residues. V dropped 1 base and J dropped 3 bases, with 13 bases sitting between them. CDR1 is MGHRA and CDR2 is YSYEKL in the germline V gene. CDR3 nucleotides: TGCGCCAGCAGCCAAGTCGTTATAGGGTTCTACGAGCAGTACTTC. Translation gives CASSQVVIGFYEQYF.

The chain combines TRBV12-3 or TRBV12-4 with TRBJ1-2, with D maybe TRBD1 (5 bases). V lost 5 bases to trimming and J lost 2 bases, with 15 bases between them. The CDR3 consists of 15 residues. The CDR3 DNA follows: TGTGCCAGCAGTGCTTCCGGGACTGTAAACTATGGCTACACCTTC. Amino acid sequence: CASSASGTVNYGYTF.

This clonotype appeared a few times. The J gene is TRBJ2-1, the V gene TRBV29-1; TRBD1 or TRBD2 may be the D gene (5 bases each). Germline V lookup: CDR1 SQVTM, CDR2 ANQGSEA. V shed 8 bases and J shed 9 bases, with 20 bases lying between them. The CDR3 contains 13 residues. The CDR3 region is CSPGTYGASEQFF. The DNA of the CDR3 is TGCAGCCCGGGGACGTATGGTGCAAGTGAGCAGTTCTTC.